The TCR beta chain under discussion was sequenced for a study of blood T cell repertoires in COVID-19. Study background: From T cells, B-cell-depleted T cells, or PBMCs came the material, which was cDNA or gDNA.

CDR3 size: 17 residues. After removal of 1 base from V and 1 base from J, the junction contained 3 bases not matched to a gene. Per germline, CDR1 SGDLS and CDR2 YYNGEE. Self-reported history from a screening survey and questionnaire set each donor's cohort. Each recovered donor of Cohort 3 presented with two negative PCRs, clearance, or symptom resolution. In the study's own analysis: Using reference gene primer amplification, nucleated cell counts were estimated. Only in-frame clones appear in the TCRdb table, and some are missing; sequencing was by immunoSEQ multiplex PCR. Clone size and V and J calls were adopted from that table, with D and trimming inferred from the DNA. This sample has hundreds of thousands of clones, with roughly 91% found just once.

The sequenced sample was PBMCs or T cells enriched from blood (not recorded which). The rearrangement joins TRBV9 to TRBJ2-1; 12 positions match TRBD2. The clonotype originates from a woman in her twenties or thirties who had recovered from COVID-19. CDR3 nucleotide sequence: TGTGCCAGCAGCGTAACGACTAGCGGGGGATCCTACAATGAGCAGTTCTTC. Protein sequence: CASSVTTSGGSYNEQFF. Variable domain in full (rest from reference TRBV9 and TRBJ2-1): DSGVTQTPKHLITATGQRVTLRCSPRSGDLSVYWYQQSLDQGLQFLIQYYNGEERAKGNILERFSAQQFPDLHSELNLSSLELGDSALYFCASSVTTSGGSYNEQFFGPGTRLTVL.